This TCR beta chain was retrieved from a study of shared clonotypes between healthy human individuals. With unsorted samples, genomic DNA was obtained from 80 million to 100 million PBMCs. Germline-derived CDR1 and CDR2 are SGHNT and YENEEA. Trimming stripped 4 bases from V and 3 bases from J, with 9 bases between. The CDR3 contains 13 residues. Study results and caveats: Researchers sampled blood only, noting tissue repertoires likely differ. Among donors, sharing of clonotypes was expected to be affected by sequencing depth.

A remark on this clone: Its target is not known.

Measured with immunoSEQ multiplex PCR; TCRdb has only the in-frame clones, and not every one. The sample consists of some 500,000 clones, about 74% of them appearing once. The chain links TRBV11-3 to TRBJ1-1; D unresolved. The receptor was derived from a woman between 40 and 55 years old in good health. Some clones in this sample may be carry-over from other donors' samples. Sequencing used PBMCs. CDR3 sequence reads: CASSSDGDTEAFF. In DNA, the CDR3 is TGTGCCAGCAGCTCGGACGGCGACACTGAAGCTTTCTTT.